This T cell receptor beta chain was found in a study of blood T cell repertoires in COVID-19. Study summary: Some COVID-19 samples were acute and others convalescent; all came from the United States, Italy and Spain. The cDNA or gDNA used as material had been derived from T cells, B-cell-depleted T cells, or PBMCs.

As originally analysed: How many nucleated cells were present was estimated from reference gene primer amplification. The method was immunoSEQ multiplex PCR; TCRdb's version includes in-frame clones alone and lacks a portion of them. V, J and clone size were drawn from that table, and D and trimming were deduced from the DNA. The sample holds more than 150,000 clones, approximately 88% seen once. Recovered status applied to Cohort 3 donors who had two consecutive negative PCRs. It also applied to those with clearance or with symptom resolution. Germline-derived CDR1 and CDR2 are SGHRS and YFSETQ. V dropped 4 bases and J dropped 6; count of bases not matched to a gene: 4. The CDR3 covers 14 residues.

Sequenced: PBMCs or T cells enriched from blood (not recorded which). The origin of this receptor is a woman aged 60-70 years who had recovered from COVID-19. The genes are TRBV5-1 and TRBJ1-6; 7 bases agree with TRBD1. CDR3 nucleotides: TGCGCCAGCAGCCAAGACAGGGCTAATTCACCCCTCCACTTT. This encodes CASSQDRANSPLHF. Full variable domain (missing parts from reference TRBV5-1 and TRBJ1-6): KAGVTQTPRYLIKTRGQQVTLSCSPISGHRSVSWYQQTPGQGLQFLFEYFSETQRNKGNFPGRFSGRQFSNSRSEMNVSTLELGDSALYLCASSQDRANSPLHFGNGTRLTVT.